This TCR beta chain was found in a study of cytomegalovirus exposure and HLA in healthy donors (dated by TCRdb to between 2016 and 2019). Regarding the research as a whole: According to an earlier analysis of 587 of the donors, some 180 million T cells yielded 90 million to 130 million unique TCR beta sequences and about 300 Gb of sequence data. Because of strong linkage in the cohort, five DR-DQ haplotypes were treated as single units for association and clustering. Around 320 gigabases of sequencing data and around 87 million unique TCR sequences were included in an early release covering around 600 HLA-typed donors. Rather than drawing on any new phenotypic data, the later analysis identified candidate immune exposures from TCR beta sequences and the way those sequences occurred across donors. An earlier analysis of around 640 of the donors used high-throughput TCR beta sequencing to judge whether each TCR beta V gene segment behaved as functional or pseudogenic. Donor age, sex, ethnicity and CMV serostatus were compiled together with the repertoire data. Across around 400 genotyped donors of the cohort, an average of approximately 200,000 unique TCR beta nucleotide sequences per donor were sequenced, and roughly 18% of those sequences were non-productive. All discovery cohort repertoires had been generated on a single sequencing platform. Class I and class II HLA loci were covered by the typing at four-digit resolution. Of the 398 genotyped donors, approximately 82% fell in the genetic ancestry cluster associated with self-reported Caucasian donors. To study patterns of TCR occurrence, a later analysis re-analyzed previously published TCR beta repertoires from more than 550 donors and added high-resolution HLA genotyping. A later genetic analysis used genome-wide SNP genotypes for about 65% of the roughly 670 donors, treating that subset as a discovery cohort. The study combined high-throughput TCR immunosequencing, statistical association of individual TCRs with disease status, and machine learning to predict cytomegalovirus infection status. In addition to the first cohort of approximately 650 subjects, a separate validation cohort of over 90 different subjects was used. The study aimed to test whether signatures of past pathogen exposure could be identified by cataloging public T cell receptors. Typing coverage varied by locus: 629-630 donors for A, B, C, DRB1 and DQB1; more than 500 for DQA1; 606 for DPA1; approximately 490 for DPB1. The T cell repertoires of around 670 subjects were profiled by immunosequencing and related to cytomegalovirus serostatus. Overall results and qualifications from the work: In an earlier analysis of 450 to 750 of the donors, most TCR beta V segments appeared in productive rearrangements about 87% or about 30% of the time, broadly matching IMGT annotations. According to the authors, the approach could potentially be generalized to other disease states and immunological phenotypes. V-gene and J-gene trimming of TCR beta chains was associated with a missense DCLRE1C variant in a later genetic analysis, and the association was replicated in an independent cohort. The 87-base-pair reads could not distinguish some IMGT-functional V segments, including TRBV6-2 and TRBV6-3, so those segments were excluded. Compared with the roughly 710-donor mean, donors in an Asian-associated ancestry cluster had fewer N-insertions in productive TCRs, according to a later genetic analysis. In both the original and validation cohorts, the classifier was reported to diagnose cytomegalovirus status with high specificity and sensitivity. When HLA alleles, especially DR and DQ, strongly co-occurred, attributing TCR associations to individual alleles was difficult. In a later analysis, HLA-associated TCR beta chains were found to be more clonally expanded and to have lower generation probabilities than equally common non-associated chains. Because HLA typing was unavailable for some donors at each locus, only the typed subset was used in association tests. Most CMV-associated TCR beta chains appeared to be HLA-restricted in a later analysis, and the HLA associations seemed to be driven largely by CMV exposure. Correlated functional status among segregating V segments might reflect linkage disequilibrium, but an unknown experimental factor could not be ruled out. Because counts were too low, about 15 rarely observed V segments, including chromosome 9 orphons, were left out of the earlier analysis of 587 of the donors. A later analysis found that TCR association rates varied across HLA loci, with DRB1 alleles showing the most associated TCRs and HLA-C alleles the fewest. Roughly uniform sequencing depth across donors was assumed in presence/absence analyses, although this assumption may not hold. Immune exposure information for the cohort was limited to CMV serostatus. A total of 150 or so TCR beta chains were listed by the study as associated with cytomegalovirus. According to a later analysis, parvovirus B19, influenza, CMV and Epstein-Barr virus appeared linked to several top co-occurrence clusters. In a later analysis, 16,951 TCR beta sequences were associated with specific HLA alleles at a false discovery rate of 0.05. A further reported finding was that TCR beta sequences accurately predicted the HLA-A and HLA-B alleles for most subjects in the first cohort. The sequencing pipeline was judged likely to have produced a cluster of highly shared sequence variants as a technical artifact. Across donors, most TCR sequences were observed very rarely, whereas some public TCRs were present in many individuals. This cohort had only TCR beta chains sequenced, and the lack of alpha or paired-chain data limited which features could be detected. In vitro tests confirmed that a few of the cytomegalovirus-associated TCR beta chains recognize cytomegalovirus antigens.

The germline V gene (reference sequence) provides CDR1 GTSNPN and CDR2 SVGIG. There are 12 amino acids in the CDR3, from cysteine to phenylalanine inclusive. Only the CDR3 DNA stays, 36 bases, in frame from base 1. V and J lose 3 bases and 1 base, and a span of 6 bases separates them. The cohort comprised fewer than 700 healthy bone marrow donors. At the time of sampling, every cohort member was nominally healthy, though immune exposures that went unrecorded were likely present. The donor tested CMV seropositive and was one of the 289 seropositive cohort members. A peripheral blood sample was provided by each donor, and peripheral blood mononuclear cells were used for TCR beta sequencing. Genomic DNA extraction from the blood cell samples was performed with the Qiagen DNeasy Blood Extraction Kit. As regards this clone: Its specific antigen is unknown. It has no much larger one-base neighbor in the sample; base qualities were not kept.

To prepare the library, the immunoSEQ multiplex PCR assay was applied. A mixture of 60 forward primers for TCR Vbeta segments and 13 reverse primers for TCR Jbeta segments was used in the multiplex PCR. Amplification of the CDR3 region of rearranged TCR beta genes was performed with a multiplex PCR assay on genomic DNA. Amplified TCR beta libraries were sequenced as 87-base-pair reads on the Illumina HiSeq System. Per the original workflow: A later analysis tallied around 87 million unique TCR beta chains across the 666 repertoires, and about 12 million of those chains were shared by two or more donors. Raw reads were error-corrected and collapsed into unique sequences with a nearest-neighbor algorithm that merged closely related sequences to remove PCR and sequencing errors. To assign V, D and J gene segments, CDR3 sequences were aligned to IMGT reference sequences. For a sequence to be retained, a match of at least six nucleotides to both a V gene segment and a J gene segment was required. Rearrangements were called productive when the CDR3 lacked stop codons and stayed in frame with V and J; all others were non-productive. CDR3 was defined by IMGT convention, running from the second conserved V-encoded cysteine to the conserved J-encoded phenylalanine. The earlier analysis of 550 to 650 of the donors excluded any sequence lacking an unambiguous match to a single V gene segment. In an earlier analysis of 450 to 750 of the donors, a V segment was called functional when productive rearrangements were above 56.7%, and segregating when the standard deviation between donors exceeded 5%. A statistical classification framework was built for diagnosing cytomegalovirus status from the catalog of TCR beta chain sequences. V and J gene assignment, in a later analysis, came from comparing TCR nucleotide sequences with IMGT/GENE-DB human TR gene sequences. A later analysis assigned CDR3 sequences and most-parsimonious VDJ recombination scenarios with the TCRdist pipeline. In a later analysis, every TCR beta chain was defined by the combination of its CDR3 amino acid sequence and its V-gene family, and reads without a unique V-gene family were dropped. As a way to deal with suspected cross-contamination and a sequencing artifact, a later analysis dropped 592 nucleotide sequences that were highly shared and had low generation probability. A later analysis calculated a clonal expansion index for each public chain from normalized within-repertoire ranks of inferred template counts. Generation probabilities in a later analysis came from a VDJ recombination model fitted to out-of-frame rearrangements, and those results were checked against IGoR. Hypergeometric tests were used in a later analysis to score TCR-TCR, TCR-HLA and TCR-CMV co-occurrence, with a repertoire-size bias correction applied to the TCR pairs. To estimate false discovery rates, a later analysis permuted the HLA or CMV assignments 20 times. In a later analysis, co-occurring TCRs were grouped with DBSCAN, and TCRdist sequence similarity was added when clustering was performed within HLA-allele-positive subsets. Repertoires with fewer than 30,000 or more than 120,000 public chains were left out of co-occurrence clustering, as were five repertoires with anomalous nucleotide sharing. In its TCRdb copy, this immuneACCESS table keeps in-frame sequences only and misses some clones. Where compared with another copy, unresolved V genes explain less than half of these, and the others have no known cause. V and J calls and clone size come straight from that table; D and trimming were deduced from the DNA. The table for this sample lists over 150,000 clones; approximately 84% of them were counted only once. Of the sample, more than 4% is held by the ten largest clones.

The TCR was taken from a girl aged 10 to 17 in good health and CMV-seropositive. The chain uses TRBV30 and TRBJ1-1; no D gene can be assigned with confidence. The sequenced material came from PBMCs. The nucleotide sequence reads TGTGCCTGGAGACTGAAGAACACTGAAGCTTTCTTT. Its coded protein is CAWRLKNTEAFF. The CDR3 plus the reference TRBV30 and TRBJ1-1 genes for the other parts give the full variable domain: SQTIHQWPATLVQPVGSPLSLECTVEGTSNPNLYWYRQAAGRGLQLLFYSVGIGQISSEVPQNLSASRPQDRQFILSSKKLLLSDSGFYLCAWRLKNTEAFFGQGTRLTVV.